The clone carrying this T cell receptor (beta chain) was found a few times. This sample was included in a study of T-cell memory formation after mild COVID-19. About the study: TCR clusters were mostly donor specific.

TCRdb re-called the 5' RACE reads with MiXCR, one entry per CDR3 protein. The top ten clones hold roughly 9.1% of a sample with about 560,000 distinct CDR3 sequences, 20% to 25% of them seen once. CDR3 length: 14 residues. The V and J ends lost 2 bases and 9 bases respectively, with 14 bases between them. Germline V gene lookup returns CDR1 SEHNR and CDR2 FQNEAQ (reference sequence). The TCR originated in an adult woman who had mild COVID-19 (a few samples of this study predate the infection). Cell type and time point are not known. The rearrangement links TRBV7-9 to TRBJ2-1; D is possibly TRBD1 or TRBD2 (5 bases each). The specimen sequenced was PBMCs or a T cell subset sorted from them (not recorded which). CDR3 sequence: CASSLSTGTPEQFF. The DNA of the CDR3 is TGTGCCAGCAGCTTATCTACCGGGACCCCTGAGCAGTTCTTC.